The 22 T cell receptor beta chains in this list originate from one sample, sequenced in a study of cytomegalovirus exposure and HLA in healthy donors. PCR primers comprised 60 Vbeta and 13 Jbeta primers. Assay: immunoSEQ multiplex PCR; the TCRdb copy retains only in-frame clones and omits some. The sample holds about 170,000 clones, around 62% seen once. What was sequenced was PBMCs. The receptors originated from a man aged 35-49 years in good health and CMV-seronegative.

The rearrangement uses TRBV5-1 and TRBJ1-1; tentatively, D is TRBD1 (6 bases). CDR1 is SGHRS, CDR2 YFSETQ, per germline. The CDR3 has 14 residues. V shed 2 bases and J shed 9 bases, with 17 bases lying between them. This CDR3 reads CASSLSRRGIKAFF. In DNA, the CDR3 is TGCGCCAGCAGCTTAAGTCGAAGGGGGATAAAAGCTTTCTTT.

The chain links TRBV7-6 to TRBJ2-2; no clear D. Germline V lookup: CDR1 SGHVS, CDR2 FNYEAQ. V was cut by 4 bases and J by 1 base, with 4 bases left in between. This CDR3 comprises 13 residues. CDR3 sequence reads: CASSSGNTGELFF. The CDR3 DNA is TGTGCCAGCAGCTCGGGGAACACCGGGGAGCTGTTTTTT.

The chain joins TRBV7-7 to TRBJ2-5, with 7 bases fitting TRBD1. Germline CDR1 reads SSHAT; CDR2 reads FNYEAQ (reference sequence). This CDR3 spans 15 amino acids. Trimming took 5 bases from V and 2 from J; bases not matched to a gene: 8. The CDR3 spells CASSRIQGFQETQYF. CDR3 bases: TGTGCCAGCAGCCGTATACAGGGGTTTCAAGAGACCCAGTACTTC.

The CDR3 region is CASLVLAGCETQYF. CDR3 bases: TGTGCCAGCCTCGTACTAGCGGGTTGTGAGACCCAGTACTTC. The chain combines TRBV6-4 with TRBJ2-5; 9 bases line up with TRBD2. The CDR3 sequence is 14 residues long. CDR1 MRHNA and CDR2 SNTAGT come from the germline V gene. The junction had 9 bases not matched to a gene; V was cut back by 8 bases and J by 5 bases.

This clone was seen more than once but under ten times. V is TRBV7-9 and J is TRBJ2-7; D gene unclear. V dropped 2 bases and J dropped 3 bases, with 8 bases sitting between them. The length of the CDR3 is 13 residues. Germline CDR1 and CDR2: SEHNR and FQNEAQ (reference sequence). DNA of the CDR3: TGTGCCAGCAGCTTAATCGCGGACTACGAGCAGTACTTC. Protein product: CASSLIADYEQYF.

This clone was seen more than once but under ten times. The chain uses TRBV19 and TRBJ2-7; D ambiguous. The CDR3 spans 14 residues. V was clipped by 3 bases and J by 2 bases, with 11 bases between them. Germline loops: CDR1 LNHDA, CDR2 SQIVND (reference sequence). DNA for the CDR3: TGTGCCAGTAGTATGAGTGCCAGGACCTACGAGCAGTACTTC. Residues: CASSMSARTYEQYF.

The gene calls are TRBV5-1 and TRBJ1-4; 7 nucleotides line up with TRBD1. CDR1 and CDR2 (germline): SGHRS, YFSETQ. V gave up 0 bases and J gave up 3 bases; unmatched junction bases: 5. The CDR3 has 16 residues. The CDR3 DNA follows: TGCGCCAGCAGCTTGGGACAGGGTATTCCTAATGAAAAACTGTTTTTT. Protein product: CASSLGQGIPNEKLFF.

The genes are TRBV28 and TRBJ1-5; perhaps TRBD1 as D (6 bases). The CDR3 totals 15 residues. With 6 bases removed from V and 1 base from J, the gap between germline ends came to 13 bases. Germline assignment: CDR1 MDHEN and CDR2 SYDVKM. CDR3 in DNA: TGTGCCAGCAGCTGGAACGGACAGAGCAATCAGCCCCAGCATTTT. Protein: CASSWNGQSNQPQHF.

The V gene is TRBV15, the J gene TRBJ1-2, with 9 bases aligning to TRBD1. Germline V gene lookup returns CDR1 LNHNV and CDR2 YYDKDF (reference sequence). V was pared by 5 bases and J by 8 bases, with 6 bases of the junction left unmatched. This CDR3 has 13 residues. The CDR3, as DNA: TGTGCCACCAGCGCCCGGACAGGGGACGGCTACACCTTC. Its translation: CATSARTGDGYTF. Together with reference TRBV15 and TRBJ1-2, the CDR3 gives the full variable domain: DAMVIQNPRYQVTQFGKPVTLSCSQTLNHNVMYWYQQKSSQAPKLLFHYYDKDFNNEADTPDNFQSRRPNTSFCFLDIRSPGLGDTAMYLCATSARTGDGYTFGSGTRLTVV.

Note on this clone: At one end, the junction sequence differs from germline, possibly due to a read error. V is TRBV7-9 and J is TRBJ2-5; the match to TRBD1 covers 7 bases. Per germline, CDR1 SEHNR and CDR2 FQNEAQ (reference sequence). The CDR3 has 13 amino acids. The CDR3 DNA sequence: TGTTCCAGCAGCCGGGACAGCCAAGAGACCCAGTACTTC. It translates to CSSSRDSQETQYF.

The V and J genes are TRBV25-1 and TRBJ2-3; 9 bases agree with TRBD2. This CDR3 contains 17 residues. V lost 2 bases, J lost 2 bases, and 8 bases stayed unmatched. Germline CDR1 MGHDK, CDR2 SYGVNS. The CDR3, as DNA: TGTGCCAGCAGTGAAAAAAGCGGGGGGCTCCACACAGATACGCAGTATTTT. This translates into CASSEKSGGLHTDTQYF.

This chain joins TRBV6-5 and TRBJ1-5; no firm D call. The CDR3 covers 15 residues. CDR1 is MNHEY and CDR2 is SVGAGI in the germline V gene. V was shortened by 0 bases and J by 5 bases, with 11 bases between the two germline ends. Here the CDR3 reads CASSYSIYGDQPQHF. Here the CDR3 DNA reads TGTGCCAGCAGTTACTCGATTTACGGGGATCAGCCCCAGCATTTT.

V is TRBV5-1 and J is TRBJ2-7; TRBD2 aligns across 8 bases. The CDR3 is 13 residues long. V was clipped by 4 bases and J by 3 bases; unmatched bases: 3. Germline assignment: CDR1 SGHRS and CDR2 YFSETQ. The CDR3 spells CASSATSGYEQYF. The CDR3 DNA follows: TGCGCCAGCAGCGCAACTAGCGGCTACGAGCAGTACTTC.

CDR3 in amino acids: CATSREGGGSYNEQFF. For the CDR3, the DNA is TGTGCCACCAGCAGAGAAGGCGGGGGCTCCTACAATGAGCAGTTCTTC. The genes are TRBV15 and TRBJ2-1; the match to TRBD2 covers 7 bases. V lost 0 bases, J lost 0 bases, and 2 bases stayed unmatched. Germline CDR1 LNHNV, CDR2 YYDKDF (reference sequence). CDR3 length equals 16 residues.

The chain has TRBV29-1 and TRBJ2-5; 10 bases fit TRBD2. The ends lost 7 bases at V and 4 bases at J; junction bases unmatched: 3. Germline V lookup: CDR1 SQVTM, CDR2 ANQGSEA. CDR3 length equals 12 residues. The CDR3 loop reads CSASGSAETQYF. In DNA, the CDR3 is TGCAGCGCTAGCGGGAGTGCAGAGACCCAGTACTTC.

This clone was counted a few times. The V call is TRBV5-8, the J call TRBJ2-2; TRBD2 matches at 11 bases. Germline V gene data show CDR1 as SGHTS and CDR2 as YDEGEE. The trim removed 2 bases at V and 3 bases at J, leaving 6 bases unmatched. This CDR3 is 17 amino acids long. The CDR3 region has the DNA TGTGCCAGCAGCTTCCCTCTAGCGGGAGGCGACACCGGGGAGCTGTTTTTT. Its protein product is CASSFPLAGGDTGELFF.

The chain carries TRBV4-2 and TRBJ1-2; D is ambiguous. The V gene's germline CDR1 is LGHNA and CDR2 YNFKEQ. This CDR3 comprises 17 residues. With 0 bases removed from V and 2 bases from J, the gap between germline ends came to 16 bases. The CDR3 is CASSQEMLAGRNYGYTF. The CDR3 nucleotides are TGTGCCAGCAGCCAAGAAATGCTCGCGGGCAGGAACTATGGCTACACCTTC.

The V and J genes are TRBV19 and TRBJ2-6, with TRBD2 matching over 9 bases. The germline CDR1 and CDR2 sequences are LNHDA and SQIVND (reference sequence). The CDR3 runs 16 residues. V gave up 4 bases and J gave up 0 bases; unmatched junction bases: 1. CDR3 protein: CASSSGRASGANVLTF. DNA of the CDR3: TGTGCCAGTAGTAGCGGGAGGGCCTCTGGGGCCAACGTCCTGACTTTC. Combining the CDR3 with reference TRBV19 and TRBJ2-6 gives the whole variable domain DGGITQSPKYLFRKEGQNVTLSCEQNLNHDAMYWYRQDPGQGLRLIYYSQIVNDFQKGDIAEGYSVSREKKESFPLTVTSAQKNPTAFYLCASSSGRASGANVLTFGAGSRLTVL.

The chain recombines TRBV7-2 with TRBJ1-6; 7 nucleotides agree with TRBD1. Germline trimming cut 3 bases from V and 9 bases from J; bases unmatched to any gene: 5. This CDR3 is built from 14 residues. The germline CDR1 and CDR2 sequences are SGHTA and FQGNSA. CDR3: CASSFEGAGSPLHF. As DNA, the CDR3 is TGTGCCAGCAGCTTCGAGGGGGCAGGTTCACCCCTCCACTTT.

This clone was detected a few times. The genes are TRBV5-6 and TRBJ1-3; D possibly corresponds to TRBD1 (6 bases). The ends were cut back, 6 bases at V and 4 bases at J, with 23 bases in the middle. In germline, CDR1 is SGHDT, CDR2 YYEEEE. CDR3 length equals 17 residues. The CDR3: CASNQFRGAVGGNTIYF. DNA of the CDR3: TGTGCCAGCAACCAATTCCGGGGGGCTGTCGGAGGAAACACCATATATTTT.

The chain recombines TRBV5-6 with TRBJ2-2; 10 nucleotides align to TRBD1. From germline, CDR1 is SGHDT and CDR2 YYEEEE. J was trimmed by 4 bases and V by 2 bases; bases with no gene match: 2. The CDR3 totals 15 residues. Written as DNA, the CDR3 is TGTGCCAGCAGCTTTGGGACAGGGGCCACCGGGGAGCTGTTTTTT. This sequence encodes CASSFGTGATGELFF.

This clone was recorded a few times. This sequence joins TRBV6-4 and TRBJ2-7; TRBD1 matches 7 bases. Germline trimming cut 6 bases from V and 1 base from J; bases unmatched to any gene: 12. Germline assignment: CDR1 MRHNA and CDR2 SNTAGT. The CDR3 is 16 residues long. The CDR3 is CASRAYYRGHSYEQYF. As DNA, the CDR3 is TGTGCCAGCAGGGCTTATTACAGGGGTCATTCCTACGAGCAGTACTTC.